These 13 T cell receptor beta chains share one sample of origin, sequenced in a study of cytomegalovirus exposure and HLA in healthy donors. The PCR made use of 60 Vbeta and 13 Jbeta primers. Generated by immunoSEQ multiplex PCR, the TCRdb table keeps only in-frame clones and is missing some. The sample lists 75,000 to 100,000 clones; roughly 73% were seen once. Input material: PBMCs. These TCRs come from a man aged 40-55 years in good health and CMV-seronegative.

The CDR3 nucleotides read TGTGCCAGCAGCAGGGGACAGGGCGCCGACGAGCAGTACTTC. Its protein is CASSRGQGADEQYF. This sequence joins TRBV7-6 and TRBJ2-7, with TRBD1 matching 9 bases. Germline CDR1 and CDR2: SGHVS and FNYEAQ. The trim removed 5 bases at V and 5 bases at J, leaving 7 bases unmatched. The CDR3 is made up of 14 amino acids.

As concerns this clone: Other DNA sequences in this sample translate to the same CDR3. The chain carries TRBV19 and TRBJ1-1; 9 positions agree with TRBD1. Per germline, CDR1 LNHDA and CDR2 SQIVND (reference sequence). J gave up 1 base and V 4 bases, and 4 bases lay outside the gene matches. The CDR3 length is 15 residues. CDR3 residues: CASSTSDRGNTEAFF. The CDR3 bases are TGTGCCAGTAGTACCTCGGACAGGGGGAACACTGAAGCTTTCTTT.

The J gene is TRBJ1-1, the V gene TRBV6-5; D is uncertain. Germline lookup yields CDR1 MNHEY and CDR2 SVGAGI. V lost 8 bases, J lost 4 bases, and 14 bases lay in between. This CDR3 contains 13 residues. CDR3 in DNA: TGTGCCAGCCGCTATCGGGTATCCACTGAAGCTTTCTTT. It yields the protein CASRYRVSTEAFF.

V and J are TRBV19 and TRBJ2-7; maybe TRBD1 (6 bases). Trimming removed 3 bases from V and 3 bases from J, with 9 bases in between. The V gene's germline CDR1 is LNHDA and CDR2 SQIVND (reference sequence). CDR3 length: 13 residues. DNA of the CDR3: TGTGCCAGTAGTATGTCACAGGGCTACGAGCAGTACTTC. It is translated as CASSMSQGYEQYF. Filled out from reference TRBV19 and TRBJ2-7, the complete variable domain reads DGGITQSPKYLFRKEGQNVTLSCEQNLNHDAMYWYRQDPGQGLRLIYYSQIVNDFQKGDIAEGYSVSREKKESFPLTVTSAQKNPTAFYLCASSMSQGYEQYFGPGTRLTVT.

This chain joins TRBV27 and TRBJ1-5; maybe TRBD1 (6 bases). This CDR3 region has 14 residues. Trimming removed 8 bases from V and 7 bases from J, with 18 bases in between. Germline CDR1 MNHEY, CDR2 SMNVEV (reference sequence). For the CDR3, the DNA is TGTGCCAGCGGGATCCTAGGGGGTAAGCAGCCCCAGCATTTT. Translated, it gives CASGILGGKQPQHF.

V gene TRBV6-1 combines with J gene TRBJ2-3; TRBD1 agrees at 9 bases. The germline V gene encodes CDR1 MNHNS and CDR2 SASEGT. The CDR3 runs to 17 residues. The J segment lost 0 bases and the V segment lost 1 base, leaving 5 bases of the junction unmatched. CDR3 DNA: TGTGCCAGCAGTGAAGGACCCACAGGGGGCAGCACAGATACGCAGTATTTT. Its protein is CASSEGPTGGSTDTQYF.

The chain's CDR3 is CASSVQNTEAFF. The CDR3 DNA follows: TGTGCCAGCAGTGTTCAGAACACTGAAGCTTTCTTT. The chain is built from TRBV2 and TRBJ1-1; unclear D gene. V was clipped by 4 bases and J by 1 base, with 4 bases between them. There are 12 residues in the CDR3. CDR1 SNHLY and CDR2 FYNNEI come from the germline V gene.

This clone occurred a few times. The chain's CDR3 is CASNLDWGVRSPLHF. CDR3 DNA sequence: TGTGCCAGCAATCTCGATTGGGGGGTGAGGTCACCCCTCCACTTT. The chain joins TRBV25-1 to TRBJ1-6, with a possible D match to TRBD1 (5 bases). The germline V and J ends were trimmed by 7 bases and 10 bases, with 20 bases remaining between them. CDR1 and CDR2 from the germline V gene are MGHDK and SYGVNS. The CDR3 consists of 15 residues.

V gene TRBV5-1 combines with J gene TRBJ2-5; TRBD2 is a possible D gene (5 bases). This CDR3 spans 13 amino acids. Looked up from germline, CDR1 is SGHRS and CDR2 is YFSETQ. The V end lost 2 bases, the J end lost 1 base, and 6 bases lay between the germline ends. The CDR3 region is CASSFGVQETQYF. The DNA for the CDR3 is TGCGCCAGCAGCTTCGGGGTCCAAGAGACCCAGTACTTC.

The chain employs TRBV11-3 and TRBJ1-1; D is uncertain. This CDR3 has 13 amino acids. Germline V lookup: CDR1 SGHNT, CDR2 YENEEA. Trimming took 6 bases from V and 5 from J, leaving 13 bases between them. CDR3 sequence: CASSASGVTEAFF. The CDR3 DNA is TGTGCCAGCAGTGCATCCGGGGTGACTGAAGCTTTCTTT.

The chain links TRBV5-1 to TRBJ2-7; tentative D call: TRBD1 (7 bases). The CDR3 is 14 amino acids. Germline CDR1 SGHRS, CDR2 YFSETQ. V shed 6 bases and J shed 3 bases, with 16 bases lying between them. The CDR3 nucleotides read TGCGCCAGCACCATGGAGGGGGCTAGCTACGAGCAGTACTTC. It specifies CASTMEGASYEQYF.

The J gene is TRBJ2-7, the V gene TRBV28, with 7 positions matching TRBD1. CDR1 and CDR2 from the germline V gene are MDHEN and SYDVKM. The CDR3 has 13 residues. The ends lost 3 bases at V and 3 bases at J; junction bases unmatched: 2. CDR3 amino acids: CASSLPGGYEQYF. CDR3 coding DNA: TGTGCCAGCAGTTTGCCAGGGGGCTACGAGCAGTACTTC.

This clone was detected only once. The chain recombines TRBV5-1 with TRBJ2-7, with D perhaps TRBD2 (6 bases). V lost 7 bases, J lost 7 bases, and 15 bases lay in between. Germline-derived CDR1 and CDR2 are SGHRS and YFSETQ. CDR3 length: 12 amino acids. Here the CDR3 DNA reads TGCGCCAGCGGGCGAGCGCGGGATGAGCAGTACTTC. Amino acid sequence: CASGRARDEQYF.